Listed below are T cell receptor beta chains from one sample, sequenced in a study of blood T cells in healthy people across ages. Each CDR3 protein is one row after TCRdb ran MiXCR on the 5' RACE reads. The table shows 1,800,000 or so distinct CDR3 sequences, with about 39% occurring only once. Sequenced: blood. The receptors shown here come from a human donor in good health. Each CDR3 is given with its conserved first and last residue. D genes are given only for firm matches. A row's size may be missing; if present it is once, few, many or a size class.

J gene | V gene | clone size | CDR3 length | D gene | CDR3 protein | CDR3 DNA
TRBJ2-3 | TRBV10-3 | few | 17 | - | CAIKGQGVVQGTDTQYF | TGTGCCATCAAGGGACAAGGGGTGGTACAAGGCACAGATACGCAGTATTTT
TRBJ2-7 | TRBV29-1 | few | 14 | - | CSVRGGGTAYEQYF | TGCAGCGTGAGGGGTGGGGGGACGGCTTACGAGCAGTACTTC
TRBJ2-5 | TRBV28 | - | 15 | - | CASSSPDSRVETQYF | TGTGCCAGCAGTTCCCCGGACAGCCGGGTAGAGACCCAGTACTTC
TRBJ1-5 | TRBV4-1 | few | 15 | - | CASSHGGGSNQPQHF | TGCGCCAGCAGCCATGGCGGGGGTAGCAATCAGCCCCAGCATTTT
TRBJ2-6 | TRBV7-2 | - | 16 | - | CASSTQGTSGANVLTF | TGTGCCAGCAGCACACAGGGAACCTCCGGGGCCAACGTCCTGACTTTC
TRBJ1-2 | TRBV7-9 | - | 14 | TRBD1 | CTSSDSTGVYGYTF | TGTACCAGCAGCGATTCGACAGGGGTCTATGGCTACACCTTC
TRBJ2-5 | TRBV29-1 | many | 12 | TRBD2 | CSVEAGGETQYF | TGCAGCGTTGAAGCGGGGGGGGAGACCCAGTACTTC
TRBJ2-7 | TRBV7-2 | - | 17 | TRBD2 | CASSSRLAGDTREEQYF | TGTGCCAGCAGCTCCCGACTAGCGGGGGACACCCGGGAGGAGCAGTACTTC
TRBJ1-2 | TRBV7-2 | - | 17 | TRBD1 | CASSEPGQDPVWSGYTF | TGTGCCAGCAGCGAACCGGGACAGGACCCAGTGTGGAGTGGCTACACCTTC
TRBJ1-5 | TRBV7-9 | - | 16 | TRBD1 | CASSLGAGGPNQPQHF | TGTGCCAGCAGCTTAGGTGCAGGGGGCCCCAATCAGCCCCAGCATTTT
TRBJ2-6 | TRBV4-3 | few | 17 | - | CASSQDVGGSGANVLTF | TGCGCCAGCAGCCAAGATGTGGGGGGCTCCGGGGCCAACGTCCTGACTTTC
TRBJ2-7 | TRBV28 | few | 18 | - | CASSFGLGGEPERYEQYF | TGTGCCAGCAGTTTTGGGCTCGGCGGTGAACCCGAGAGGTACGAGCAGTACTTC
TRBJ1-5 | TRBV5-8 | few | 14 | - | CASSGRTPYQPQHF | TGTGCCAGCAGCGGGAGGACACCTTATCAGCCCCAGCATTTT
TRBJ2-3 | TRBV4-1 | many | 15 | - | CASSQDGTSTDTQYF | TGCGCCAGCAGCCAAGATGGGACCAGCACAGATACGCAGTATTTT
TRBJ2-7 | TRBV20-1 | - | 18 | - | CSARDGSRRTGFTYEQYF | TGCAGTGCTAGAGATGGTTCGAGGAGAACAGGGTTTACCTACGAGCAGTACTTC
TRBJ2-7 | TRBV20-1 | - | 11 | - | CSANEWSEQYF | TGCAGTGCTAATGAATGGTCAGAGCAGTACTTC
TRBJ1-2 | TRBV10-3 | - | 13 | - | CAISIDTFYGYTF | TGTGCCATCAGCATCGACACCTTCTATGGCTACACCTTC
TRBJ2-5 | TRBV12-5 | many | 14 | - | CASGLKYFQETQYF | TGTGCTAGTGGTTTAAAGTACTTTCAAGAGACCCAGTACTTC
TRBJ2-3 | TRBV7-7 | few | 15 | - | CASSPTSMGTDTQYF | TGTGCTAGCAGCCCTACTAGCATGGGCACAGATACGCAGTATTTT
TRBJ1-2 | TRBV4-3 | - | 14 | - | CASSQTASNYGYTF | TGCGCCAGCAGCCAGACAGCCTCTAACTATGGCTACACCTTC
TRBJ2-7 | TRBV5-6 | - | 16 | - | CASSETVRRSEYEQYF | TGTGCCAGCAGTGAAACGGTTAGGCGGAGCGAGTACGAGCAGTACTTC
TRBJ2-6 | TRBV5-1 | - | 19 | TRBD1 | CASSLASGTGISGANVLTF | TGCGCCAGCAGCTTGGCTTCCGGGACAGGTATCTCTGGGGCCAACGTCCTGACTTTC
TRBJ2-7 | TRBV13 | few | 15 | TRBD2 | CASSSGTSGDYEQYF | TGTGCCAGCAGCTCCGGGACTAGCGGGGATTACGAGCAGTACTTC
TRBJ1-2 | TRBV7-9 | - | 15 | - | CASSLGFRGAQGYTF | TGTGCCAGCAGCTTAGGGTTCAGGGGCGCCCAGGGCTACACCTTC
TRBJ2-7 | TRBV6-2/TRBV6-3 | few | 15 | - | CASSKLGGQGREQYF | TGTGCCAGCAGTAAGCTAGGGGGGCAAGGTCGCGAGCAGTACTTC
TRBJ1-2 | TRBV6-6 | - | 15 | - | CASRPREGGLYGYTF | TGTGCCAGCAGGCCCAGGGAAGGCGGCCTCTATGGCTACACCTTC